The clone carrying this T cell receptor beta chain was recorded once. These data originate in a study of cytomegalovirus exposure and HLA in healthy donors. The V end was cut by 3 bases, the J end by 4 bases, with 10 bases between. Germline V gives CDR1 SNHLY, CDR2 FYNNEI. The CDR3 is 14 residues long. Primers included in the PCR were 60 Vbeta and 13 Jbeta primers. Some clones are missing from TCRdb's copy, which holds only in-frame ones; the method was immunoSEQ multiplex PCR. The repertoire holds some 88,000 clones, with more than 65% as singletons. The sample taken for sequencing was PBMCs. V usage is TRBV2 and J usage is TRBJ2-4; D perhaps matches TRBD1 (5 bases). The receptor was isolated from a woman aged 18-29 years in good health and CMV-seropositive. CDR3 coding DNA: TGTGCCAGCAGTGAGTTACAGGAGAAAAACATTCAGTACTTC. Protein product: CASSELQEKNIQYF.